This T cell receptor beta chain stems from a study of CD8 T cells in Susac syndrome. The CD8+ and CD4+ T cells were negatively isolated, with the TEMRA cells enriched by FACS. When the RNA was reverse transcribed, random hexamers were used with an input of roughly 0.5 to 1 ug. TCRdb processed the immunoSEQ multiplex PCR reads anew with MiXCR; each CDR3 protein has one entry. Of 130,000 to 150,000 distinct CDR3 sequences detected, about 94% appear once; the ten largest clones hold 0.065% to 0.095%. V gave up 3 bases and J gave up 8 bases; unmatched junction bases: 9. The CDR3 sequence is 13 residues long. Germline V gene data show CDR1 as SQVTM and CDR2 as ANQGSEA.

Sequencing was done on a sample of CD4+ T cells from PBMCs. The source of this sequence is a human donor with Susac syndrome. This chain joins TRBV29-1 and TRBJ1-2, with 7 bases lining up with TRBD1. DNA for the CDR3: TGCAGCGTTGACCCTACAGGGGCCGTCGGCTACACCTTC. This sequence encodes CSVDPTGAVGYTF.